This TCR beta chain was sequenced for a study of CD8 T cells in Susac syndrome. The study sequenced TCR beta in blood CD8+ and CD4+ T cells. TEMRA cells were FACS-enriched, with CD8+ and CD4+ T cells isolated negatively. The RNA, about 0.45 to 1 ug, was put through reverse transcription using random hexamers. An immunoSEQ multiplex PCR generated amplified TCR beta CDR3 products spanning 54 Vbeta and 13 Jbeta. TCRdb re-analysed the immunoSEQ multiplex PCR reads in MiXCR, keeping a single row per CDR3 protein. Found here are about 140,000 distinct CDR3 sequences, roughly 94% of them singletons; the top ten hold approximately 0.25%. V lost 6 bases and J 5 bases, leaving 17 bases between the germline ends. CDR1 and CDR2 (germline): DFQATT, SNEGSKA (reference sequence). The CDR3 sequence is 13 residues long.

This receptor was taken from a human donor in good health. The sample was CD8+ T cells from PBMCs. The chain couples TRBV20-1 to TRBJ2-7, with D unclear. The CDR3 bases are TGCAGTGCCCACTGGGAAGGCTCAAACGAGCAGTACTTC. Protein product: CSAHWEGSNEQYF.